A selection of T cell receptor beta chains follows, all from one sample in a study of T cells after yellow fever vaccination. TCRdb reprocessed the 5' RACE reads with MiXCR, giving one entry per CDR3 protein. The sample has 200,000 or so distinct CDR3 sequences, roughly 6.8% seen once. This material consisted of CD4+ T cells sorted from PBMCs, taken on the day of the yellow fever booster vaccination. These receptors all stem from a man aged 30 to 45 who received the YFV17D yellow fever vaccine. CDR3s leave out the opening cysteine and the closing phenylalanine or tryptophan.

v_call cdr3_aa
TRBV5-1 ASNLQGADTQY
TRBV5-5 ASSLVAGQGAYNEQF
TRBV6-5 ASSYSRQNNYGYT
TRBV24-1 ATSDSNSGVTDTQY
TRBV7-9 ASSLGRTLYNEQF
TRBV4-3 ASSQGGRSYEQY
TRBV6-1 ASSPSTGDNQPQH
TRBV5-1 ASSRTDTNTEAF
TRBV20-1 AIMGDTYPGYGYT
TRBV7-2 ASSTGHIQETQY
TRBV20-1 SATTGRSYEQY
TRBV3-1 ASSQGGAGAQAF
TRBV20-1 SARGGDYGYT
TRBV20-1 SVRITDTQY
TRBV9 ASSMRTGGDGYT
TRBV27 ASSWGQHSNNEQF
TRBV2 ASSSDRGWAGELF
TRBV5-1 ASSISGGTSWDEQF
TRBV2 ASSGDRGNEQF
TRBV9 ASSVVERGTTDTQY
TRBV28 ASSRPASRRTQY
TRBV7-7 ASSLLSGSTNEQF
TRBV12-3/TRBV12-4 ASSLQTTGGSTDTQY
TRBV7-2 ASSTGTDLYPNY
TRBV30 ACPSGLAGVGNEQF
TRBV5-1 ASSLWDSNTEAF
TRBV20-1 SAKVGANTEAF
TRBV18 ASFTRGQGANEQF
TRBV5-1 ASSLDGTGIYEQY
TRBV10-3 AISAGQETQY
TRBV20-1 SARAVAGANVLT
TRBV5-5 ASSLDNGYQETQY
TRBV7-2 ASSLLGRSTDTQY
TRBV18 ASSPPGQDEQY
TRBV6-2/TRBV6-3 ASRPGGAGHNEQF
TRBV20-1 SADRLDTGELF
TRBV14 ASSQPGEDRGYNEQF
TRBV7-9 ASSYRTGKETQY
TRBV15 ATSRSSGLNTQY
TRBV11-1 ASFDLGTSGRTRSYNEQF
TRBV5-1 ASSLVTGRSSGNTIY
TRBV18 ASSPATTTDTQY
TRBV23-1 ASSQSRGRRRCNEQF
TRBV4-2 ASSRGAGIKIGELF
TRBV27 ASRPRGHGPQH
TRBV6-5 ATLRGGTATRVDEQF
TRBV20-1 SARNSGRLPGELF
TRBV30 AWGRGTGNTIY
TRBV6-5 AAGAGTGQKSGNTIY
TRBV24-1 ATSDFPGRSETQY
TRBV11-2 ASSLALGGENIQY
TRBV7-8 ASSLDRVGLNTEAF
TRBV29-1 SASEDRDIGIQY
TRBV28 GAGDFYEQY
TRBV4-1 ASSRPGYTIY
TRBV4-2 ASSQDPRGPDTQY
TRBV5-1 ASNDRRTDTQY
TRBV12-3/TRBV12-4 ASSYGTSYYEQY